The 8 T cell receptor beta chains in this list originate from one sample, sequenced in a study of molecular identifiers for immune sequencing clone quantification. MiXCR was run by TCRdb on the PCR reads, yielding one entry per CDR3 protein. In the table there are 490,000 or so distinct CDR3 sequences, about a fifth of which are singletons. The specimen was naive CD8+ T cells from blood, with Jurkat cell RNA spiked in. The subset denotes: FACS-sorted CD8+CD4-CCR7+CD45RA+ naive T cells. The origin of the receptors is a human donor in good health. Some libraries in this study had Jurkat cell RNA spiked in.

V gene TRBV11-2 combines with J gene TRBJ2-5; 11 bases align to TRBD2. Trimming at V came to 0 bases and at J to 3 bases, leaving 9 bases not matched to a gene. Per the germline V gene, CDR1 is SGHAT and CDR2 is FQNNGV. This CDR3 comprises 18 residues. The DNA for the CDR3 is TGTGCCAGCAGCTTAGACAACCAACTAGCGGGAGTAGAAGAGACCCAGTACTTC. Amino acids: CASSLDNQLAGVEETQYF.

The chain is built from TRBV7-9 and TRBJ2-3, with 11 positions matching TRBD2. Germline CDR1 and CDR2: SEHNR and FQNEAQ (reference sequence). This CDR3 has 16 residues. The trim removed 5 bases at V and 5 bases at J, leaving 9 bases unmatched. The CDR3 DNA reads TGTGCCAGCAGCCCTATACTAGCGGGAGAAATAGATACGCAGTATTTT. Translated: CASSPILAGEIDTQYF.

This clonotype has at least ten counts. The chain has TRBV28 and TRBJ2-3; TRBD1 is a possible D gene (6 bases). V was trimmed by 7 bases and J by 2 bases, leaving 16 bases between them. The germline gives CDR1 MDHEN, CDR2 SYDVKM. The CDR3 has 15 residues. The CDR3 protein is CASNYGTTTTDTQYF. DNA for the CDR3: TGTGCCAGCAACTACGGGACAACAACCACAGATACGCAGTATTTT.

On this clonotype: A single base separates this from a much larger clone, so it may be a read error. The chain uses TRBV6-5 and TRBJ2-7; 9 bases map to TRBD1. Germline V gene data show CDR1 as MNHEY and CDR2 as SVGAGI. The CDR3 sequence is 16 residues long. The CDR3: CASSYRTGASSYEQHF. In DNA, the CDR3 is TGTGCCAGCAGTTACCGGACAGGGGCGAGCTCCTACGAGCAGCACTTC.

Comment on this clonotype: A much more abundant neighbour one base away suggests this may be a read error. The chain has TRBV4-3 and TRBJ2-7; unclear D gene. V lost 0 bases to trimming and J lost 3 bases, with 12 bases between them. Germline V CDR1 and CDR2: LGHNA, YSLEER. The CDR3 has 15 residues. This CDR3 reads CASSQDRFRSYEQYF. The CDR3 region has the DNA TGCGCCAGCAGCCAAGATCGTTTCCGGAGCTACGAGCAGTACTTC.

In this sample, this clonotype turned up many times. The chain is built from TRBV21-1 and TRBJ1-5. TRBV21-1 constitutes a pseudogene. The CDR3 has 16 amino acids. For the CDR3, the DNA is TGTGCCAGCAGCAAAGAAACAGGGCCCCCGAATCAGCCCCAGCATTTT. It translates to CASSKETGPPNQPQHF.

Note on this clonotype: One base away lies a much larger clone, so this may be a sequencing read error. The V call is TRBV6-5, the J call TRBJ2-5, with D possibly being TRBD2 (5 bases). The CDR3 is 15 residues long. Per germline, CDR1 MNHEY and CDR2 SVGAGI. Trimming shortened V by 5 bases and J by 5 bases, and 18 bases separated the two germline ends. The CDR3 sequence is CASSMNSGDIETQYF. The CDR3 DNA sequence: TGTGCCAGCAGTATGAACTCCGGGGATATCGAGACCCAGTACTTC.

This clonotype was found a few times. The J gene is TRBJ1-2, the V gene TRBV4-1; D is perhaps TRBD1 (5 bases). Germline loops: CDR1 MGHRA, CDR2 YSYEKL. V was trimmed by 4 bases and J by 6 bases, leaving 24 bases between them. The CDR3 spans 17 residues. The CDR3 region has the DNA TGCGCCAGCAGCCTGGCAGGGCGAATGGTGTCCGGAGATGGCTACACCTTC. Translated: CASSLAGRMVSGDGYTF.